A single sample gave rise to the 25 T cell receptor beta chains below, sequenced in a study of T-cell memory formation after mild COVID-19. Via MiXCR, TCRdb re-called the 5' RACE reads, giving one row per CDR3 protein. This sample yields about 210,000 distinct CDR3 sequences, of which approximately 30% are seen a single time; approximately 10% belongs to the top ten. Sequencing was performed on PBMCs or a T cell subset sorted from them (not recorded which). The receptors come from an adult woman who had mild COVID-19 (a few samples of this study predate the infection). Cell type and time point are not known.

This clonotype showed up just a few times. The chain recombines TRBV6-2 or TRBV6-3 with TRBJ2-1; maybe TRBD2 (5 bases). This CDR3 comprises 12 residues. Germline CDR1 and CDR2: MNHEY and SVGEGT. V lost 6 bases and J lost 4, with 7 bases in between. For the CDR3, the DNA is TGTGCCAGCAGACGGACTTACAATGAGCAGTTCTTC. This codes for CASRRTYNEQFF.

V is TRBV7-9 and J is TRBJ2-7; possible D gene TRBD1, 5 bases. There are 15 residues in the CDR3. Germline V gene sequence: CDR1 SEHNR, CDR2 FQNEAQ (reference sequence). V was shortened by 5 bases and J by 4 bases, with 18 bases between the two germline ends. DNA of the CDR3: TGTGCCAGCAGCAGGGGCCTCGGAGAAGCGTACGAGCAGTACTTC. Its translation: CASSRGLGEAYEQYF.

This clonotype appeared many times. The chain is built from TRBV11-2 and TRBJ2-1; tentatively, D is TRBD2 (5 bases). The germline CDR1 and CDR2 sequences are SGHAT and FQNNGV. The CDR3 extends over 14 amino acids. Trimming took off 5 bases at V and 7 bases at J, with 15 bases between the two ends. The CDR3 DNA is TGTGCCAGCAGCCCCGAACTTCTAGCTAATGAGCAGTTCTTC. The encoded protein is CASSPELLANEQFF.

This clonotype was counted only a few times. The CDR3 spells CSARGHYEQYF. As DNA, the CDR3 is TGCAGTGCTAGAGGGCACTACGAGCAGTACTTC. The chain has TRBV20-1 and TRBJ2-7; no firm D call. V lost 1 base and J lost 3, with 4 bases in between. Germline loops: CDR1 DFQATT, CDR2 SNEGSKA (reference sequence). This CDR3 is 11 amino acids long.

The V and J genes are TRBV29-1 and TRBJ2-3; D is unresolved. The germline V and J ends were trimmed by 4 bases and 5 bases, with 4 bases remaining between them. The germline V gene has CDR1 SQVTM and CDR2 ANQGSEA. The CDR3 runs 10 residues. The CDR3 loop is CSVGEDTQYF. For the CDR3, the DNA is TGCAGCGTTGGGGAAGATACGCAGTATTTT.

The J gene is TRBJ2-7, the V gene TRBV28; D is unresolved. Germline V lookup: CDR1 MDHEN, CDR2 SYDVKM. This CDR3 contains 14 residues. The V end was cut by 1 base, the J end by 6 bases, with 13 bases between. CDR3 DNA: TGTGCCAGCAGTTTATTGATCCCGGTCCGCGAGCAGTACTTC. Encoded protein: CASSLLIPVREQYF.

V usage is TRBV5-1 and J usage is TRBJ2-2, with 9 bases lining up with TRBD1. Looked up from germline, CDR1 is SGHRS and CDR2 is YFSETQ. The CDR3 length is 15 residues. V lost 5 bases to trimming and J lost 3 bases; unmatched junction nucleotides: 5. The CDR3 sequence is CASRRDREYTGELFF. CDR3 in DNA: TGCGCCAGCAGAAGGGACAGGGAGTACACCGGGGAGCTGTTTTTT.

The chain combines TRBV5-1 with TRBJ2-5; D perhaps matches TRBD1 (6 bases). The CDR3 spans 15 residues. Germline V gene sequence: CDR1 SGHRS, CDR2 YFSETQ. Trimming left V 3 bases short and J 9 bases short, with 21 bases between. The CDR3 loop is CASSSGGGPFAPQYF. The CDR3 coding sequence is TGCGCCAGCAGCTCTGGTGGGGGCCCGTTTGCGCCCCAGTACTTC.

DNA for the CDR3: TGTGCCAGCAGTGGACTTCGACAGCCCTACGAGCAGTACTTC. It codes for CASSGLRQPYEQYF. This rearrangement joins TRBV2 to TRBJ2-7; D possibly corresponds to TRBD1 (5 bases). The CDR3 totals 14 residues. Per the germline V gene, CDR1 is SNHLY and CDR2 is FYNNEI. Trimming took off 4 bases at V and 2 bases at J, with 12 bases between the two ends.

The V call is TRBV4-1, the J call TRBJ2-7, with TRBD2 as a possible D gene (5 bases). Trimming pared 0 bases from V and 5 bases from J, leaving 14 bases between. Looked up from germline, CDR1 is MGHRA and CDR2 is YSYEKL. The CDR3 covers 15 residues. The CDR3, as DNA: TGCGCCAGCAGCCAAGACCCGGGGTTGGAAGACGAGCAGTACTTC. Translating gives CASSQDPGLEDEQYF.

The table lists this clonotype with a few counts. This CDR3 reads CASSPSGHPRDEQYF. DNA of the CDR3: TGCGCCAGCAGCCCCTCCGGGCATCCCCGGGACGAGCAGTACTTC. The V gene is TRBV5-1, the J gene TRBJ2-7; D not certain. V lost 4 bases to trimming and J lost 5 bases, with 19 bases between them. CDR3 length: 15 residues. Germline assignment: CDR1 SGHRS and CDR2 YFSETQ.

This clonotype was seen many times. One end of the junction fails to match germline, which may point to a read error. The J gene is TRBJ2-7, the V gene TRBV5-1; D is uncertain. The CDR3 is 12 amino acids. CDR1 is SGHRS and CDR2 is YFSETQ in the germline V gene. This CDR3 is CASSLDGYEQYF. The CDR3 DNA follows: TGTGCCAGCAGCTTAGACGGCTACGAGCAGTACTTC. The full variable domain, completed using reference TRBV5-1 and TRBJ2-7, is KAGVTQTPRYLIKTRGQQVTLSCSPISGHRSVSWYQQTPGQGLQFLFEYFSETQRNKGNFPGRFSGRQFSNSRSEMNVSTLELGDSALYLCASSLDGYEQYFGPGTRLTVT.

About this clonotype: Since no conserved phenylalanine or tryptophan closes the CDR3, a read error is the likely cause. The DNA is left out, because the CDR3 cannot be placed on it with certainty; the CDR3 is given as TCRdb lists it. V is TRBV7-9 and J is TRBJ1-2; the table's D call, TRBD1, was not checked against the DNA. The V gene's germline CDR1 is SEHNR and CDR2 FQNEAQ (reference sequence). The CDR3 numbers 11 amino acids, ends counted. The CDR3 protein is CASSLGQEPRL.

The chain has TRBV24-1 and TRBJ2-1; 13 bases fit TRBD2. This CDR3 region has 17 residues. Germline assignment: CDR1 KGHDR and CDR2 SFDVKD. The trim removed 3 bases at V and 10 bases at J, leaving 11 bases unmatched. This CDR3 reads CATSDPRTSGSGYEQFF. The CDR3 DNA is TGTGCCACCAGTGATCCTAGGACTAGCGGGAGTGGATACGAGCAGTTCTTC.

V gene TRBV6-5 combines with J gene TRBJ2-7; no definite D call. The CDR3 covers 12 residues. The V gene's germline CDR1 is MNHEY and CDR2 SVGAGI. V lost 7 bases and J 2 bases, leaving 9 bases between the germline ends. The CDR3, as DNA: TGTGCCAGCACGGGCAGGACCTACGAGCAGTACTTC. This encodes CASTGRTYEQYF.

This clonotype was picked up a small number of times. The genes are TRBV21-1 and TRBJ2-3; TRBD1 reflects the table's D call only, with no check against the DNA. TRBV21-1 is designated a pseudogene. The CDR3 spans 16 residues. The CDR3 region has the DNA TGTGCCAGCACCCCCAGAGGGACAAAGAGCACAGATACGCAGTATTTT. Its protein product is CASTPRGTKSTDTQYF.

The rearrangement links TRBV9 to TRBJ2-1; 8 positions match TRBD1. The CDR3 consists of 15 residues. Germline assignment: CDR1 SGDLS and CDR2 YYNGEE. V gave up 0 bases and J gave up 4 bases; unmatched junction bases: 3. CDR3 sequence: CASSVGTGFYNEQFF. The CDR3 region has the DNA TGTGCCAGCAGCGTAGGGACAGGGTTTTACAATGAGCAGTTCTTC.

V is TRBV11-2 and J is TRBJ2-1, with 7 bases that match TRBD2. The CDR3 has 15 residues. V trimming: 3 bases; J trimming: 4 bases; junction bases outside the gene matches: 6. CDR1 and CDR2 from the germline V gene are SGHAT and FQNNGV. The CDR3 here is CASSFGSGWYNEQFF. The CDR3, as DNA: TGTGCCAGCAGCTTCGGTAGCGGGTGGTACAATGAGCAGTTCTTC.

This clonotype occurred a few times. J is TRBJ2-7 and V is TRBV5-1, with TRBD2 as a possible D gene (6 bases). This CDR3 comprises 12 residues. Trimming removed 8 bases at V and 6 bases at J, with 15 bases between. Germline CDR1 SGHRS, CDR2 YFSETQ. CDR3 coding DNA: TGCGCCAGTCGCGGGGACCCCATCGAGCAGTACTTC. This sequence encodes CASRGDPIEQYF.

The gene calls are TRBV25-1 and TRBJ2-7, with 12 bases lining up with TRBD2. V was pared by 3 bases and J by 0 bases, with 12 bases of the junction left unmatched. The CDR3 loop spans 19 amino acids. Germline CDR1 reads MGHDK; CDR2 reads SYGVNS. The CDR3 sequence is CASSDGGTSGLWSSYEQYF. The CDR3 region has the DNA TGTGCCAGCAGTGATGGTGGGACTAGCGGGCTTTGGAGCTCCTACGAGCAGTACTTC.

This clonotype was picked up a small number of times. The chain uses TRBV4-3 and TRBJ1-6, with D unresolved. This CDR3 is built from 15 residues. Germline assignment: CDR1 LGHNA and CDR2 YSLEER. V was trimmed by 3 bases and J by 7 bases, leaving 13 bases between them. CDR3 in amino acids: CASSQKMNGNSPLHF. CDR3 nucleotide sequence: TGCGCCAGCAGCCAGAAGATGAATGGGAATTCACCCCTCCACTTT.

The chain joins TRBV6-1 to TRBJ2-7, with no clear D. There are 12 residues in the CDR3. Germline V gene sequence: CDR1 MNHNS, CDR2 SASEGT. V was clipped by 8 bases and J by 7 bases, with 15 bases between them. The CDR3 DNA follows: TGTGCCAGCGGGCTGATAGAAGTTGAGCAGTACTTC. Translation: CASGLIEVEQYF.

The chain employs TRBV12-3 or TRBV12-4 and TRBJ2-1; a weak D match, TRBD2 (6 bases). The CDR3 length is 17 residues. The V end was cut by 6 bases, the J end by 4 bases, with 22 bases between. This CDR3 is CASSHPRGAGLYNEQFF. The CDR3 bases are TGTGCCAGCAGCCACCCTAGGGGAGCGGGTTTGTACAATGAGCAGTTCTTC.

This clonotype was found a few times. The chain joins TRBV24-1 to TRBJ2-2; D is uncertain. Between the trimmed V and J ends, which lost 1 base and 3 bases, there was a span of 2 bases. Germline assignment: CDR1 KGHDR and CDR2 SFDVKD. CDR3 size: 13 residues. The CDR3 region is CATSDFYTGELFF. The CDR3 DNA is TGTGCCACCAGTGATTTCTACACCGGGGAGCTGTTTTTT.

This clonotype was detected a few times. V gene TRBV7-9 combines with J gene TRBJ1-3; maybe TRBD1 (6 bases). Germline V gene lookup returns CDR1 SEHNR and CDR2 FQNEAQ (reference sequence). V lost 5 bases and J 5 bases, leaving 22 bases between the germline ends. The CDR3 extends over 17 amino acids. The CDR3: CASSPPDGGGERNTIYF. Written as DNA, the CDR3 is TGTGCCAGCAGCCCACCTGACGGAGGGGGAGAACGAAACACCATATATTTT.